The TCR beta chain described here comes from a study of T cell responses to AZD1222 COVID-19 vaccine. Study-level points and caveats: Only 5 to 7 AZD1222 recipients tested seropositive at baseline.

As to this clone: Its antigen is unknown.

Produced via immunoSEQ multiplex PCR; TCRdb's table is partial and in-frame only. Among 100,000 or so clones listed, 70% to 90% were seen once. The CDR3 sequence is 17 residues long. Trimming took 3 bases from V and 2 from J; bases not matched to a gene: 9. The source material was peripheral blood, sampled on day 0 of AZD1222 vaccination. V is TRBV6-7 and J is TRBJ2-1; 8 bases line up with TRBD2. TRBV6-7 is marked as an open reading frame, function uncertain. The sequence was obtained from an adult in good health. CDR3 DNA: TGTGCCAGCAGTTATGGCCCCTGGCGGGGGGCCTACAATGAGCAGTTCTTC. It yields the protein CASSYGPWRGAYNEQFF.